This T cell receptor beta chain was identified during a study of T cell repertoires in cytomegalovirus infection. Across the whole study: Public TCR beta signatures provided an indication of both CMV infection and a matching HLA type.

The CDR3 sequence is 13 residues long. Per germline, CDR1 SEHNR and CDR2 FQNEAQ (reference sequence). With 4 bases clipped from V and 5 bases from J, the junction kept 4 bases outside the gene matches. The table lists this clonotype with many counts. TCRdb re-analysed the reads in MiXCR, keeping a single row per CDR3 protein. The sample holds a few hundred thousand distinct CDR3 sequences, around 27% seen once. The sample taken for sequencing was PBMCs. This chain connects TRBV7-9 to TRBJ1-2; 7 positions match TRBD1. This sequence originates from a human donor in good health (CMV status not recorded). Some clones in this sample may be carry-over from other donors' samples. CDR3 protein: CASSSGGSYGYTF. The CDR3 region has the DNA TGTGCCAGCAGCTCAGGGGGTTCATATGGCTACACCTTC.